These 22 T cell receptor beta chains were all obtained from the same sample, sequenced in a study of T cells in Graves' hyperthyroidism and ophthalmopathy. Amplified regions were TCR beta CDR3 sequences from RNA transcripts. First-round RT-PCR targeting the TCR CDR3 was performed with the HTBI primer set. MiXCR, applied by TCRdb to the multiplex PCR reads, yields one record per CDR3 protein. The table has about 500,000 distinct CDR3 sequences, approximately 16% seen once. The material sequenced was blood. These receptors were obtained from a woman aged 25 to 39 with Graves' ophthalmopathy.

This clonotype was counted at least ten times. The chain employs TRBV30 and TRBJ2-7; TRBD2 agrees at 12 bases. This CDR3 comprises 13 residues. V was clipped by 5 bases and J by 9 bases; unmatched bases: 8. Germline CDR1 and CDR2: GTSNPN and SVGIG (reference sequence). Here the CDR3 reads CAWVTSGSRVQYF. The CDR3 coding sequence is TGTGCCTGGGTGACTAGCGGGAGTAGGGTGCAGTACTTC.

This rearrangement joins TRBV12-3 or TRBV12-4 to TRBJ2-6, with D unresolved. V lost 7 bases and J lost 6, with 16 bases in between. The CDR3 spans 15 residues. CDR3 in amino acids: CASTLGVTEANVLTF. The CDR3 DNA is TGTGCCAGCACCCTGGGTGTGACTGAGGCCAACGTCCTGACTTTC.

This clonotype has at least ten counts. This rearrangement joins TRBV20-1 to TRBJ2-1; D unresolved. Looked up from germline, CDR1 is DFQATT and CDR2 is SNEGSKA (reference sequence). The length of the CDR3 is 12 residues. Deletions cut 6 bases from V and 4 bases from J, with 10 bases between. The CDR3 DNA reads TGCAGTGCGCTGGACGGATACAATGAGCAGTTCTTC. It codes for CSALDGYNEQFF.

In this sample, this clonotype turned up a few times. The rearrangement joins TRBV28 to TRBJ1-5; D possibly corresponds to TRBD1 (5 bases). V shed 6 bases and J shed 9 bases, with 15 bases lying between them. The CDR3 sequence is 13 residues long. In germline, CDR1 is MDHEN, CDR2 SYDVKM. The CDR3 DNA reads TGTGCCAGCAGCTCTCAGGGAGAGAGGCCCCAGCATTTT. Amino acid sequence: CASSSQGERPQHF.

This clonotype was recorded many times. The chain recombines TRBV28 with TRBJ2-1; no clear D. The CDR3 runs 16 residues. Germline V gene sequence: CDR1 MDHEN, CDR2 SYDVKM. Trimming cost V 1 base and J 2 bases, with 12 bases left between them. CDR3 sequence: CASSLLALKTYNEQFF. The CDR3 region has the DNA TGTGCCAGCAGTTTATTGGCGCTCAAGACCTACAATGAGCAGTTCTTC.

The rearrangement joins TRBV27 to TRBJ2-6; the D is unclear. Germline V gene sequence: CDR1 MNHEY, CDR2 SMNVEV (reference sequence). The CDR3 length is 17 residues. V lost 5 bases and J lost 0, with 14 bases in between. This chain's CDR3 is CASSPHDLGSGANVLTF. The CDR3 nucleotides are TGTGCCAGCAGTCCTCACGATTTGGGCTCTGGGGCCAACGTCCTGACTTTC.

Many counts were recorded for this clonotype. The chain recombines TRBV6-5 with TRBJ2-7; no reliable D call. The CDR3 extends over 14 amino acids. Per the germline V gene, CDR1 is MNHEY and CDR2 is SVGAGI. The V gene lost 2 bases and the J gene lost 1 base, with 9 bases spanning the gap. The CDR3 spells CASSYEVRSYEQYF. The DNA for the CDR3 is TGTGCCAGCAGTTACGAGGTCCGATCCTACGAGCAGTACTTC.

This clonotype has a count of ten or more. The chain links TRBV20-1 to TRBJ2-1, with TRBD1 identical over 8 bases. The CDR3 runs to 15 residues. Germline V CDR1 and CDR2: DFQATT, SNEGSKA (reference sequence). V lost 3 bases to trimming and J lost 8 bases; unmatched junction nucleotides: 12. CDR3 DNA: TGCAGTGCTAGCCCCGCCGGGACAGGCTTCGATGAGCAGTTCTTC. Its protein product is CSASPAGTGFDEQFF.

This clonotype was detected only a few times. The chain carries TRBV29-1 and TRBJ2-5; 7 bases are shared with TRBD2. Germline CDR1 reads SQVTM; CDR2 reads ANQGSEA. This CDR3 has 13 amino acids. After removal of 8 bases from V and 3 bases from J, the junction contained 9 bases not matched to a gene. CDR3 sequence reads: CSSFGRSEETQYF. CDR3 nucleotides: TGCAGCTCATTCGGGAGGTCTGAAGAGACCCAGTACTTC.

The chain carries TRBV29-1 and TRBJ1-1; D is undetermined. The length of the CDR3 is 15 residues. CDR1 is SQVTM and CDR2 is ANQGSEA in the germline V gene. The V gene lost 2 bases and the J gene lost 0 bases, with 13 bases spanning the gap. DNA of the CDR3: TGCAGCGTTGAATCGTCAGTTGGAATGAACACTGAAGCTTTCTTT. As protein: CSVESSVGMNTEAFF. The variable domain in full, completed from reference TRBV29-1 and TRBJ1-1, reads SAVISQKPSRDICQRGTSLTIQCQVDSQVTMMFWYRQQPGQSLTLIATANQGSEATYESGFVIDKFPISRPNLTFSTLTVSNMSPEDSSIYLCSVESSVGMNTEAFFGQGTRLTVV.

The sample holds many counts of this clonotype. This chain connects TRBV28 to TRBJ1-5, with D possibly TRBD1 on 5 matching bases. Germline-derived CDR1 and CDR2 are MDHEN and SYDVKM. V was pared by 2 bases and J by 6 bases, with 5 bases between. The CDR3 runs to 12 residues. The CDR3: CASSLGAQPQHF. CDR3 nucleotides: TGTGCCAGCAGTTTAGGGGCTCAGCCCCAGCATTTT.

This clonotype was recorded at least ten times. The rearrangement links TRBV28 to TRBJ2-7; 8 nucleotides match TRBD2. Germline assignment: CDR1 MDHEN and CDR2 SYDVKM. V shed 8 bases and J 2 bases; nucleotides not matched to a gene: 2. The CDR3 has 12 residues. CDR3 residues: CASRRGAYEQYF. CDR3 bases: TGTGCCAGCCGGCGGGGGGCCTACGAGCAGTACTTC.

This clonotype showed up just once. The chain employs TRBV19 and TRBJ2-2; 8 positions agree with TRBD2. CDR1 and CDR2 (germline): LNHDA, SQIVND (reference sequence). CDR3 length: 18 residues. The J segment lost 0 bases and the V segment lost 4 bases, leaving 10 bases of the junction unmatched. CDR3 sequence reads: CASSREAGVPANTGELFF. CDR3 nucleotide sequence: TGTGCCAGTAGTAGAGAAGCGGGAGTACCCGCGAACACCGGGGAGCTGTTTTTT.

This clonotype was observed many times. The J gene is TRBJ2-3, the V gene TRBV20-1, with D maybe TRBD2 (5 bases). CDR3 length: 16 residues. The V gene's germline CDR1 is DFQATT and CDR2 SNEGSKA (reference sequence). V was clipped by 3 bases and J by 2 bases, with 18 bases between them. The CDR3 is CSARTSRGSFTDTQYF. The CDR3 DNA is TGCAGTGCTAGGACCTCTCGAGGGTCTTTCACAGATACGCAGTATTTT.

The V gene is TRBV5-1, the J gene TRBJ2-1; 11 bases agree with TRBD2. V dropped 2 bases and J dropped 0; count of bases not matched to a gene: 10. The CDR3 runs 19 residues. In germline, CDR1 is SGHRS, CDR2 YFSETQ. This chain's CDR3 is CASSFTPPGLAVSYNEQFF. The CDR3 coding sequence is TGCGCCAGCAGCTTTACCCCTCCGGGACTAGCGGTCTCCTACAATGAGCAGTTCTTC.

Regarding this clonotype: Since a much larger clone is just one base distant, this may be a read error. CDR3 sequence reads: CASRIVGTMNTEAFF. CDR3 DNA sequence: TGTGCCTCAAGGATAGTGGGGACGATGAACACTGAAGCTTTCTTT. V usage is TRBV2 and J usage is TRBJ1-1; D might be TRBD1 (5 bases). This CDR3 is built from 15 residues. Germline lookup yields CDR1 SNHLY and CDR2 FYNNEI. Trimming removed 11 bases at V and 0 bases at J, with 19 bases between.

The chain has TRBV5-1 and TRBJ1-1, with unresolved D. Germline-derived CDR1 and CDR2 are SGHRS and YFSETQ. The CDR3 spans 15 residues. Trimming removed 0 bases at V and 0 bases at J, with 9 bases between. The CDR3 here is CASSLVSQLNTEAFF. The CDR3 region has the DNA TGCGCCAGCAGCTTGGTCTCACAGCTGAACACTGAAGCTTTCTTT.

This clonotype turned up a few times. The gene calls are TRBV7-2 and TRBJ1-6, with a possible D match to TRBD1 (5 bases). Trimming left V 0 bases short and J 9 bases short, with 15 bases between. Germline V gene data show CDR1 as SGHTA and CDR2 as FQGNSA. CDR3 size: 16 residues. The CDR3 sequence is CASSLAWDPASSPLHF. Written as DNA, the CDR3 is TGTGCCAGCAGCTTAGCATGGGACCCAGCAAGTTCACCCCTCCACTTT.

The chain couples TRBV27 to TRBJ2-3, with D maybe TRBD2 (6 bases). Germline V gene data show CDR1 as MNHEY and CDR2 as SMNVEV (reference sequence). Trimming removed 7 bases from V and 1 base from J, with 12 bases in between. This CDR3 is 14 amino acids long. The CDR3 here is CASMGLGGTDTQYF. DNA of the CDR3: TGTGCCAGCATGGGACTCGGAGGCACAGATACGCAGTATTTT.

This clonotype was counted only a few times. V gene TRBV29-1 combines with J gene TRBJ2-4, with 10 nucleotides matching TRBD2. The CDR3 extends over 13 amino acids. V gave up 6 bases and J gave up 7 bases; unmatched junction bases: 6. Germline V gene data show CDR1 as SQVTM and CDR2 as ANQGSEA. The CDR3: CSVRAGGVNIQYF. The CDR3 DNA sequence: TGCAGCGTCCGAGCGGGAGGGGTGAACATTCAGTACTTC.

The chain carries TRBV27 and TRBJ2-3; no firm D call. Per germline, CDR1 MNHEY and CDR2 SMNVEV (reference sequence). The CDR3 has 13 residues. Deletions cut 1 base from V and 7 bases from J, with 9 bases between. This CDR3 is CASSLFALNTQYF. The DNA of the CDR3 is TGTGCCAGCAGTTTATTTGCCCTGAATACGCAGTATTTT.

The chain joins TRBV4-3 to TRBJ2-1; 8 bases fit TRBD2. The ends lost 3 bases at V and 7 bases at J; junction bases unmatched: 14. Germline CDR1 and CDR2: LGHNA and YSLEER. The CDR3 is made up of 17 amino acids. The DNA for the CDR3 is TGCGCCAGCAGCCAGGGTGTCGGACTAGCAGTCCGTAATGAGCAGTTCTTC. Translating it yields CASSQGVGLAVRNEQFF.